Listed below are T cell receptor beta chains from one sample, sequenced in a study of cytomegalovirus exposure and HLA in healthy donors. Assay: immunoSEQ multiplex PCR; the TCRdb copy retains only in-frame clones and omits some. Of 200,000 to 250,000 clones in the sample, roughly 80% were seen once. Sequencing was carried out using PBMCs. These receptors were obtained from a man aged 40-50 years in good health and CMV-seronegative. The CDR3 runs from the conserved cysteine through the conserved F or W. Fields, in order: CDR3 length, clone size, V gene, J gene, CDR3 protein. The size of a clone is reported for some rows only, either as once, few or many, or as a class for expanded clones.

length: 14
size: few
V: TRBV27
J: TRBJ2-4
CDR3: CASSLGGARNIQYF

length: 16
size: -
V: TRBV7-3
J: TRBJ1-2
CDR3: CASSPVPGFTNYGYTF

length: 13
size: once
V: TRBV19
J: TRBJ2-7
CDR3: CASSIDQATEQYF

length: 15
size: -
V: TRBV7-9
J: TRBJ2-7
CDR3: CASSHRSLANYEQYF

length: 15
size: -
V: TRBV19
J: TRBJ2-1
CDR3: CASSSDSNTYNEQFF

length: 18
size: -
V: TRBV7-8
J: TRBJ1-5
CDR3: CASSLDNIGLSLHQPQHF

length: 13
size: -
V: TRBV5-4
J: -
CDR3: CALNSGLEAEQYF

length: 17
size: -
V: TRBV7-2
J: TRBJ1-4
CDR3: CASSLRPGGSTNEKLFF

length: 14
size: -
V: TRBV30
J: TRBJ2-1
CDR3: CAWRMSGSYNEQFF

length: 13
size: -
V: TRBV4-3
J: TRBJ2-1
CDR3: CASSQQAHNEQFF

length: 16
size: -
V: TRBV5-1
J: TRBJ2-2
CDR3: CASSLERTTLTGELFF

length: 15
size: -
V: TRBV27
J: TRBJ2-7
CDR3: CASSLNRGPSYEQYF

length: 14
size: -
V: TRBV27
J: TRBJ1-4
CDR3: CASSLGGVNEKLFF

length: 16
size: few
V: TRBV18
J: TRBJ2-6
CDR3: CASSPYEVAGANVLTF

length: 13
size: -
V: TRBV4-1
J: TRBJ2-3
CDR3: CASSQVVADTQYF

length: 13
size: -
V: TRBV6-1
J: TRBJ2-2
CDR3: CASRGGRDGELFF

length: 17
size: -
V: TRBV14
J: TRBJ2-3
CDR3: CASSQERTSGRTDTQYF

length: 16
size: -
V: TRBV28
J: TRBJ1-1
CDR3: CASSSILRSVSTEAFF

length: 12
size: -
V: TRBV28
J: TRBJ1-1
CDR3: CASRLQGTEAFF

length: 16
size: -
V: TRBV10-3
J: TRBJ1-1
CDR3: CAISEGGQGARGRAFF

length: 15
size: -
V: TRBV4-2
J: TRBJ1-1
CDR3: CASSQEGTADTEAFF

length: 15
size: -
V: TRBV5-5
J: TRBJ2-3
CDR3: CASSLSITSTDTQYF

length: 15
size: -
V: TRBV18
J: TRBJ2-7
CDR3: CASSPPGTGPREQYF

length: 13
size: few
V: TRBV7-9
J: TRBJ1-2
CDR3: CASSPGLGYGYTF

length: 13
size: -
V: TRBV7-2
J: TRBJ2-7
CDR3: CASSLSDTYEQYF

length: 17
size: -
V: TRBV4-1
J: TRBJ2-5
CDR3: CASSQGTSGRAGETQYF

length: 13
size: few
V: TRBV15
J: TRBJ2-1
CDR3: CATSPHLMREQFF

length: 14
size: -
V: TRBV5-4
J: TRBJ1-4
CDR3: CASSGQGANEKLFF

length: 15
size: -
V: TRBV28
J: TRBJ2-3
CDR3: CASSFQGRSTDTQYF

length: 13
size: -
V: TRBV14
J: TRBJ2-7
CDR3: CASSLAGIHEQYF

length: 13
size: -
V: TRBV28
J: -
CDR3: CASRGQGVYEQYF

length: 17
size: -
V: TRBV18
J: TRBJ1-3
CDR3: CASSPATGSGARNTIYF

length: 17
size: -
V: TRBV7-8
J: TRBJ1-5
CDR3: CASSLNWQGLGNQPQHF

length: 14
size: -
V: TRBV29-1
J: TRBJ1-2
CDR3: CSVEKAGLNYGYTF

length: 14
size: -
V: TRBV5-3
J: TRBJ1-1
CDR3: CARSFSRPRAEAFF

length: 15
size: -
V: TRBV7-9
J: TRBJ2-1
CDR3: CASSSRGSSYNEQFF

length: 13
size: -
V: TRBV4-1
J: TRBJ2-3
CDR3: CASSQDYMDTQYF

length: 15
size: -
V: TRBV15
J: TRBJ2-1
CDR3: CATSRERGEYNEQFF

length: 15
size: -
V: TRBV6-5
J: TRBJ2-2
CDR3: CASMVLAGGTGELFF

length: 15
size: -
V: TRBV19
J: TRBJ1-1
CDR3: CASCPGHIMNTEAFF

length: 16
size: -
V: TRBV27
J: TRBJ2-1
CDR3: CASSFETGYSYNEQFF

length: 17
size: few
V: TRBV7-2
J: TRBJ1-3
CDR3: CASSTQPQGTSGNTIYF

length: 15
size: -
V: TRBV6-5
J: TRBJ2-7
CDR3: CASRRAADPIYEQYF

length: 16
size: once
V: TRBV11-2
J: TRBJ2-3
CDR3: CASSPLSGVPTDTQYF

length: 11
size: -
V: TRBV30
J: TRBJ2-7
CDR3: CAWGAPYEQYF

length: 14
size: -
V: TRBV28
J: TRBJ1-3
CDR3: CASSLYRERNTIYF

length: 14
size: few
V: TRBV6-5
J: TRBJ2-7
CDR3: CATSFGTGAYEQYF

length: 16
size: -
V: TRBV19
J: TRBJ2-2
CDR3: CASSIETLANTGELFF

length: 16
size: -
V: TRBV2
J: TRBJ1-5
CDR3: CASSEMGGARNQPQHF

length: 12
size: few
V: TRBV30
J: TRBJ2-1
CDR3: CALEYAYNEQFF

length: 16
size: -
V: TRBV21-1
J: TRBJ1-4
CDR3: CASLRCRASLNEKLFF

length: 15
size: -
V: TRBV14
J: TRBJ2-1
CDR3: CASRRRGTAYNEQFF